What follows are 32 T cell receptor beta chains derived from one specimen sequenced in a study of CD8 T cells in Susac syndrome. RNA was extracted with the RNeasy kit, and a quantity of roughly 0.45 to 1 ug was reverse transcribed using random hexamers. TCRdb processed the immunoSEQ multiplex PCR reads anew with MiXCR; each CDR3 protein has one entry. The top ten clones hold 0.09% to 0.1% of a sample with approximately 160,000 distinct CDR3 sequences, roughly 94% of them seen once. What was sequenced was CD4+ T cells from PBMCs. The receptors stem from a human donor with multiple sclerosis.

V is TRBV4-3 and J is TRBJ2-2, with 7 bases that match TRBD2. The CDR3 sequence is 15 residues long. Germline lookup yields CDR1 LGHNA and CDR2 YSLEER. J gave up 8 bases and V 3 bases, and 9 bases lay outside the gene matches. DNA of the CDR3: TGCGCCAGCAGCCATGAGCCTAGCGGCCAGGGGGAGCTGTTTTTT. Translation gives CASSHEPSGQGELFF.

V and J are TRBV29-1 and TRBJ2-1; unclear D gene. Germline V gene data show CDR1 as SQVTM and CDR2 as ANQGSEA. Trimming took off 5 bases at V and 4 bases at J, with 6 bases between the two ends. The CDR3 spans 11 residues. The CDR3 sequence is CSVTDYNEQFF. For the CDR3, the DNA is TGCAGCGTTACGGATTACAATGAGCAGTTCTTC.

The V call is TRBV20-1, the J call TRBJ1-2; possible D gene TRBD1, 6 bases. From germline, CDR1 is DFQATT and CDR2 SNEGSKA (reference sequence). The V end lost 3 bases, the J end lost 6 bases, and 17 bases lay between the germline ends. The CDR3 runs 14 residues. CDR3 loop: CSASTWGQANGYTF. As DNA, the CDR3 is TGCAGTGCTAGTACCTGGGGGCAGGCGAATGGCTACACCTTC.

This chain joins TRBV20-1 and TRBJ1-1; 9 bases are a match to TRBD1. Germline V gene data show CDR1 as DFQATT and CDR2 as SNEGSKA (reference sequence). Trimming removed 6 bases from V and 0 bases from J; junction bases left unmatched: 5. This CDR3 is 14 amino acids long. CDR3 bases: TGCAGTGCAACGGACAGGGGCCTGAACACTGAAGCTTTCTTT. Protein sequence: CSATDRGLNTEAFF.

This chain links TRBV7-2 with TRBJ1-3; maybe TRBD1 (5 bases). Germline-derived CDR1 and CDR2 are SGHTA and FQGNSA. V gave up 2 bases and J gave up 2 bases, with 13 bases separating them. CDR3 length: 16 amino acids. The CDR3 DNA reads TGTGCCAGCAGCTTAAACCGGGGGTACGCTGGAAACACCATATATTTT. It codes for CASSLNRGYAGNTIYF.

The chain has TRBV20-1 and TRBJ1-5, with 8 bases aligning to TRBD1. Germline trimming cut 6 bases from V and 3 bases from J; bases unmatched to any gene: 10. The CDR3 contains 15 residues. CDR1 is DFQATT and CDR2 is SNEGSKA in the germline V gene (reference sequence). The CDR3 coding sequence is TGCAGTGCAAATACAGGGGGAGGAAACAATCAGCCCCAGCATTTT. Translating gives CSANTGGGNNQPQHF.

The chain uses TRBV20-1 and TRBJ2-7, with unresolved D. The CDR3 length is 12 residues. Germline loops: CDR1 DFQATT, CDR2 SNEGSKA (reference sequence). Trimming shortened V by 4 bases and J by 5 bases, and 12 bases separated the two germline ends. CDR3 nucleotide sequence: TGCAGTGCTACCCGAAGGGTCCACGAGCAGTACTTC. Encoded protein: CSATRRVHEQYF.

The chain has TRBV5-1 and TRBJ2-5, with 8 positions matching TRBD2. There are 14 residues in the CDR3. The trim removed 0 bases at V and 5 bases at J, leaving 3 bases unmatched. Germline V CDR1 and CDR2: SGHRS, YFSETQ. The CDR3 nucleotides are TGCGCCAGCAGCTTGGGACAGCGGGGGGAGACCCAGTACTTC. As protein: CASSLGQRGETQYF.

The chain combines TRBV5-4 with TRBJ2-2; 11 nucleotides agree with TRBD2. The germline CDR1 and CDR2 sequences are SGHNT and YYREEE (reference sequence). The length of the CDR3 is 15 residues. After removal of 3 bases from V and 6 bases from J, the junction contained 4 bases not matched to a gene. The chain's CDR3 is CASSSLAGVSGELFF. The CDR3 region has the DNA TGTGCCAGCAGCTCACTAGCGGGAGTATCCGGGGAGCTGTTTTTT.

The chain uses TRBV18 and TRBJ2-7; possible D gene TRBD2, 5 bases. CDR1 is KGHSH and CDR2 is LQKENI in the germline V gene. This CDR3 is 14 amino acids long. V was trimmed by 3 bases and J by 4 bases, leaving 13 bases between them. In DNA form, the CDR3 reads TGTGCCAGCTCACCCATCCTTAGCGAATACGAGCAGTACTTC. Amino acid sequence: CASSPILSEYEQYF.

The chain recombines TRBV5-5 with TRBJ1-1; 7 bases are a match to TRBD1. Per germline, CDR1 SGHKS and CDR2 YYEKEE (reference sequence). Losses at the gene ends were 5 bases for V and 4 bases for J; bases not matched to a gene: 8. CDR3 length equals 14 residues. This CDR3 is CASRKGALITEAFF. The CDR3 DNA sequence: TGTGCCAGCAGGAAGGGGGCGTTGATCACTGAAGCTTTCTTT.

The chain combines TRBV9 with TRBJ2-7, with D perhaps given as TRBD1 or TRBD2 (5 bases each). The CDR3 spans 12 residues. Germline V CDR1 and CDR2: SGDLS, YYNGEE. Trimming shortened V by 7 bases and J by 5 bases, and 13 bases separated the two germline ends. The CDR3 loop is CASGPGLHEQYF. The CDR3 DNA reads TGTGCCAGCGGCCCGGGGCTCCACGAGCAGTACTTC.

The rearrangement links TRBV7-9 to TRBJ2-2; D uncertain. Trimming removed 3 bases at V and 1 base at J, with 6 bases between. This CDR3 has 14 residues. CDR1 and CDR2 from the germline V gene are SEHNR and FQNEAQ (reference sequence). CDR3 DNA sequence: TGTGCCAGCAGCTTTGACGGGAACACCGGGGAGCTGTTTTTT. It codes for CASSFDGNTGELFF.

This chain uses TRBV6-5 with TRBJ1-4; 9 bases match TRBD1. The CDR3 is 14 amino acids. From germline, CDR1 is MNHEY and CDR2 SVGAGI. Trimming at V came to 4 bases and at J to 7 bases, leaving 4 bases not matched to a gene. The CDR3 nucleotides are TGTGCCAGCAGTTTGGGACAGGGTTTTGAAAAACTGTTTTTT. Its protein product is CASSLGQGFEKLFF.

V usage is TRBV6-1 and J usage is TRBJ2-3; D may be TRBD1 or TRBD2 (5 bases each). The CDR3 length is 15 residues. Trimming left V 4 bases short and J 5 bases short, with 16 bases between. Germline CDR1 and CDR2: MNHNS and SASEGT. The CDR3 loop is CASSVNSFGGDTQYF. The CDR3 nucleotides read TGTGCCAGCAGTGTAAACAGCTTTGGGGGAGATACGCAGTATTTT.

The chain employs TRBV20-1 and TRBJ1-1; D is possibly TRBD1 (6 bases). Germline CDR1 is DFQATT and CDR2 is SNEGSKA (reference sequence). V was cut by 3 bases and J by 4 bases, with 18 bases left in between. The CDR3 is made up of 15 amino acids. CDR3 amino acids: CSASSFRTAVTEAFF. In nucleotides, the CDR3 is TGCAGTGCTAGCTCCTTCCGGACAGCGGTCACTGAAGCTTTCTTT.

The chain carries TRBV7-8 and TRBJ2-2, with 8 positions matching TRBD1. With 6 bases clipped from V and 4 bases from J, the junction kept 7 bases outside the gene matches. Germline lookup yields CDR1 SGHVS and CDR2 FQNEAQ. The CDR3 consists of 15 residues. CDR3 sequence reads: CASSPYRGVTGELFF. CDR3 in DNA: TGTGCCAGCAGTCCATACAGGGGGGTCACCGGGGAGCTGTTTTTT.

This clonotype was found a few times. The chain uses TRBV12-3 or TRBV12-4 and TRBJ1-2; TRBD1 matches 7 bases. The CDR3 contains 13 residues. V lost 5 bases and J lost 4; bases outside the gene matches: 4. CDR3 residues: CASSPRDSYGYTF. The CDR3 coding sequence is TGTGCCAGCAGTCCCCGGGACAGCTATGGCTACACCTTC.

The CDR3 DNA reads TGTGCCAGCAGTCACCGGGACAGAGGCACAGATACGCAGTATTTT. It yields the protein CASSHRDRGTDTQYF. The V gene is TRBV6-2 or TRBV6-3, the J gene TRBJ2-3, with 7 bases aligning to TRBD1. Unmatched junction bases numbered 6, after V lost 5 bases and J lost 1 base. The CDR3 runs to 15 residues. Germline V CDR1 and CDR2: MNHEY, SVGEGT.

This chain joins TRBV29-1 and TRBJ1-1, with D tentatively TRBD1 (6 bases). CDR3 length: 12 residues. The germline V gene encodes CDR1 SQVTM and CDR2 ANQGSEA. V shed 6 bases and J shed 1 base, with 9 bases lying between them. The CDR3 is CSVLRGNTEAFF. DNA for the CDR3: TGCAGCGTGCTCAGGGGGAACACTGAAGCTTTCTTT.

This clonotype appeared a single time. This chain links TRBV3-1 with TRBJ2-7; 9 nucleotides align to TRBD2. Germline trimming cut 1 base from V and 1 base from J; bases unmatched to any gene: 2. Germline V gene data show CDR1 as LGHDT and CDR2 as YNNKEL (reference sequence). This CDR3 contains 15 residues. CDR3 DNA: TGTGCCAGCAGCCAAGCGCGGGAGGGGTCCTACGAGCAGTACTTC. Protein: CASSQAREGSYEQYF.

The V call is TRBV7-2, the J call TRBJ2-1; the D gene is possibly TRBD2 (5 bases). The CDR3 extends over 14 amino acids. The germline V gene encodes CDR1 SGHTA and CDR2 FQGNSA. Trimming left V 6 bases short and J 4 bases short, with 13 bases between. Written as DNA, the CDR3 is TGTGCCAGCAGTTTCGACTATTTTTACAATGAGCAGTTCTTC. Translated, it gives CASSFDYFYNEQFF.

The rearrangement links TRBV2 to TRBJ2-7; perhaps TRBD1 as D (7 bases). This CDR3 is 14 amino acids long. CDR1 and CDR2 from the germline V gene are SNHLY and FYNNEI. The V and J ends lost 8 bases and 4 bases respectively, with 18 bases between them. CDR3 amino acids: CASPGRDSQYEQYF. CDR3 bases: TGTGCCAGCCCGGGGCGGGACAGTCAGTACGAGCAGTACTTC.

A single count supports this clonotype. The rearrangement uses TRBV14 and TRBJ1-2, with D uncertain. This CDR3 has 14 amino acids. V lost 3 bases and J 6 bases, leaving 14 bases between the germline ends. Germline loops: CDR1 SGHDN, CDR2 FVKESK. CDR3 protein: CASSHGFWEDGYTF. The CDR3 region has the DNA TGTGCCAGCAGCCATGGGTTCTGGGAGGATGGCTACACCTTC.

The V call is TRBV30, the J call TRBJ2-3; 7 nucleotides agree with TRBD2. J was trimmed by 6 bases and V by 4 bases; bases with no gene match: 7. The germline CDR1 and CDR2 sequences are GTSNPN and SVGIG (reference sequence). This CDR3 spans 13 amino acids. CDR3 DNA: TGTGCCTGGATTCGCGGGAGCAGGGATACGCAGTATTTT. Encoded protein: CAWIRGSRDTQYF.

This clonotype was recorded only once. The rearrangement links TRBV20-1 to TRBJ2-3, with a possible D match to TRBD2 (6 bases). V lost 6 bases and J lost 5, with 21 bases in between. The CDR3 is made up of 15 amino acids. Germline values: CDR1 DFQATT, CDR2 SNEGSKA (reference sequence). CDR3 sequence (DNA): TGCAGTGCGGCTCCAAGCGGGCCCCTCGGAGATACGCAGTATTTT. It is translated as CSAAPSGPLGDTQYF.

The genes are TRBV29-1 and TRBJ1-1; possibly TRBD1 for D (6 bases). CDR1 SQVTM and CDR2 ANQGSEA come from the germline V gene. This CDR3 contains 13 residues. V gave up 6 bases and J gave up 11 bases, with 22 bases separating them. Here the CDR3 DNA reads TGCAGCGTCGTTCCTCCCTGGGGGCGACAGGCTTTCTTT. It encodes CSVVPPWGRQAFF.

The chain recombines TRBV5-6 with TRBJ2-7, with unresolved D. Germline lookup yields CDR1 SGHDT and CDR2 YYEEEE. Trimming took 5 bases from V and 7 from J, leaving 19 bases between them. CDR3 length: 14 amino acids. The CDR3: CASSLLGPPGEQYF. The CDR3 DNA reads TGTGCCAGCAGTCTACTTGGACCTCCAGGAGAGCAGTACTTC.

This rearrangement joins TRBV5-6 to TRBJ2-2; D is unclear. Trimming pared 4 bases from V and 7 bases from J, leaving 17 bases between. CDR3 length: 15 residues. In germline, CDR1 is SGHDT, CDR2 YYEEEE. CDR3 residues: CASSLKPTVVGELFF. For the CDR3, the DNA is TGTGCCAGCAGCCTGAAGCCGACCGTCGTCGGGGAGCTGTTTTTT.

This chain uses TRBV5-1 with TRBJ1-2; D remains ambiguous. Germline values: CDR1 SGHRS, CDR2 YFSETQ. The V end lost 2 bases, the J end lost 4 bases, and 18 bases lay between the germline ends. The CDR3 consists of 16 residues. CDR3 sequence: CASSFPPWESSYGYTF. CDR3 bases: TGCGCCAGCAGCTTCCCCCCCTGGGAAAGTAGCTATGGCTACACCTTC.

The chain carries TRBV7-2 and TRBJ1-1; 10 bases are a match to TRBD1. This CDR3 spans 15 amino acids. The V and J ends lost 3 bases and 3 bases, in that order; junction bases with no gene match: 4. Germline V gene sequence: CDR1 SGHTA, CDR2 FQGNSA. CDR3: CASSFGTGVHTEAFF. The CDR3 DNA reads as TGTGCCAGCAGCTTTGGGACAGGGGTTCACACTGAAGCTTTCTTT.

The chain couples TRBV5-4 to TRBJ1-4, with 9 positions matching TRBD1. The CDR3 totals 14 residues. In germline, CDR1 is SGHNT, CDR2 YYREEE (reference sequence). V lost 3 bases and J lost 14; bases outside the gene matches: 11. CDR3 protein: CASSSQDRGGRLFF. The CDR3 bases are TGTGCCAGCAGCTCCCAGGACAGGGGAGGTCGCCTGTTTTTT.